This record covers a single T cell receptor (beta chain). The data originate from a study of blood T cell repertoires in COVID-19. As for the study in general: The study drew acute and convalescent COVID-19 samples from the United States, Italy and Spain. PBMCs, B-cell-depleted T cells, or T cells were the source of the cDNA or gDNA that made up the material.

Patients in Seattle were enrolled during active infection, then followed longitudinally. Trimming removed 3 bases from V and 2 bases from J, with 12 bases in between. Germline CDR1 and CDR2: MNHEY and SVGEGT. The length of the CDR3 is 15 residues. Authors' methods: The assay estimated nucleated cells by amplifying reference gene primers. Only in-frame clones appear in the TCRdb table, and some are missing; sequencing was by immunoSEQ multiplex PCR. Clone size and V and J calls were adopted from that table, with D and trimming inferred from the DNA. The sample has about 210,000 clones, about 82% seen once.

Sequenced input: peripheral blood. This chain links TRBV6-2 or TRBV6-3 with TRBJ2-3; no clear D. The sequence derives from a woman in her seventies with COVID-19, enrolled during active disease. The CDR3: CASSYGQGPTDTQYF. In DNA form, the CDR3 reads TGTGCCAGCAGTTATGGGCAAGGCCCCACAGATACGCAGTATTTT.